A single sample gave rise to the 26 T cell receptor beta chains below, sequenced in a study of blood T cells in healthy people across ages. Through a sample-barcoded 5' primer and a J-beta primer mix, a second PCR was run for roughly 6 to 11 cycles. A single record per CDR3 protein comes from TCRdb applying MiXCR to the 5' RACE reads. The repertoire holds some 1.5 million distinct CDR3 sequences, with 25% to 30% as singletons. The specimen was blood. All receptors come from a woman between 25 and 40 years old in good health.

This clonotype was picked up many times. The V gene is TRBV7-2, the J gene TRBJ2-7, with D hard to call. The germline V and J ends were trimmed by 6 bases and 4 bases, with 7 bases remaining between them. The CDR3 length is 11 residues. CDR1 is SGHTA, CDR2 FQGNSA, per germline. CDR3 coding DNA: TGTGCCAGCAGTCCCCTTTACGAGCAGTACTTC. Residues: CASSPLYEQYF.

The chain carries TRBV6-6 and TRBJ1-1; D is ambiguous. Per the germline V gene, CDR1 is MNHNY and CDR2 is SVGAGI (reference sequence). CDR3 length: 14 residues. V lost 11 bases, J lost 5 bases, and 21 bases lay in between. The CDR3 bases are TGTGCCGGTGATGGAGTAGGGAGAGGAACTGAAGCTTTCTTT. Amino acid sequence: CAGDGVGRGTEAFF.

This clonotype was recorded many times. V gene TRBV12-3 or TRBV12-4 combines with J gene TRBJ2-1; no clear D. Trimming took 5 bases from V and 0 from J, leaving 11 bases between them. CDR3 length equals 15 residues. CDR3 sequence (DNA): TGTGCCAGCAGTCAGACATCTTTCTCCTACAATGAGCAGTTCTTC. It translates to CASSQTSFSYNEQFF.

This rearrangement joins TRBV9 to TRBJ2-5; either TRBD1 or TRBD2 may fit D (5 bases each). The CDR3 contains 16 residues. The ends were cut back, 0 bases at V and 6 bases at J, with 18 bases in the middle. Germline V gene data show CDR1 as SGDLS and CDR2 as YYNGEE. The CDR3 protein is CASSVGMGDSRQTQYF. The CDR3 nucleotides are TGTGCCAGCAGCGTAGGAATGGGAGACAGTCGCCAGACCCAGTACTTC.

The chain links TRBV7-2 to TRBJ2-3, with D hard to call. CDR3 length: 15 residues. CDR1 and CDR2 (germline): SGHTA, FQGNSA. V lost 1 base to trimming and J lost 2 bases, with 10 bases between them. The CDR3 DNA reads TGTGCCAGCAGCTTAGAGGGCGGAATCACAGATACGCAGTATTTT. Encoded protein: CASSLEGGITDTQYF. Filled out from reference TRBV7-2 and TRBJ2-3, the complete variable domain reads GAGVSQSPSNKVTEKGKDVELRCDPISGHTALYWYRQSLGQGLEFLIYFQGNSAPDKSGLPSDRFSAERTGGSVSTLTIQRTQQEDSAVYLCASSLEGGITDTQYFGPGTRLTVL.

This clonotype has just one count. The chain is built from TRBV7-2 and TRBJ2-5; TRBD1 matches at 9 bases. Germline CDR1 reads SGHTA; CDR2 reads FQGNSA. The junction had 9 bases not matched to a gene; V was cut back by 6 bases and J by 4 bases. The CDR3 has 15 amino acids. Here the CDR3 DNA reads TGTGCCAGCAGTCCTGGACAGGGGCGCCGAGAGACCCAGTACTTC. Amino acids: CASSPGQGRRETQYF.

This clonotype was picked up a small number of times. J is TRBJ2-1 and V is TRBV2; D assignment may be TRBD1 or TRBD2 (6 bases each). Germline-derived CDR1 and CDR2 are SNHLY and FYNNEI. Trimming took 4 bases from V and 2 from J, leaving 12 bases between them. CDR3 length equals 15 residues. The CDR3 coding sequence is TGTGCCAGCAGTGGCAGGGGCGGGACCTACAATGAGCAGTTCTTC. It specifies CASSGRGGTYNEQFF.

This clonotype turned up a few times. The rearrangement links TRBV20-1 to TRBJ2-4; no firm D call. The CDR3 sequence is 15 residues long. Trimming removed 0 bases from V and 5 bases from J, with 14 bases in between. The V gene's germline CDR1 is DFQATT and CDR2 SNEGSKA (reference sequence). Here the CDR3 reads CSARDQGAGENIQYF. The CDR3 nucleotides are TGCAGTGCTAGAGATCAAGGAGCCGGCGAAAACATTCAGTACTTC.

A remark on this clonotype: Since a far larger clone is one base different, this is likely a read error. The CDR3 coding sequence is TGTGCCGGCAGCTTGGGCAGGGACTATGGCTACACCTTC. Its translation: CAGSLGRDYGYTF. The rearrangement uses TRBV7-9 and TRBJ1-2, with D maybe TRBD1 (5 bases). The CDR3 consists of 13 residues. The germline gives CDR1 SEHNR, CDR2 FQNEAQ (reference sequence).

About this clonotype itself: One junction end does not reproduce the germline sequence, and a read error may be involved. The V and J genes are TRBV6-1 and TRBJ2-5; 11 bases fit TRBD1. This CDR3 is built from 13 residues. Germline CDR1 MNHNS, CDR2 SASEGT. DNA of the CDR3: TGTGCCAGCAGGATCACCGGGACAGGGGGTCTTTGTTTC. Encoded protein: CASRITGTGGLCF.

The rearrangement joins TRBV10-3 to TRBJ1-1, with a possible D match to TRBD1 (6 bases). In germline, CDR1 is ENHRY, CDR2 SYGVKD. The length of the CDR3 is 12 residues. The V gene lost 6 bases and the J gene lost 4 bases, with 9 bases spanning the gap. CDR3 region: CAIRGDTTEAFF. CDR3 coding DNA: TGTGCCATCAGGGGGGACACCACTGAAGCTTTCTTT.

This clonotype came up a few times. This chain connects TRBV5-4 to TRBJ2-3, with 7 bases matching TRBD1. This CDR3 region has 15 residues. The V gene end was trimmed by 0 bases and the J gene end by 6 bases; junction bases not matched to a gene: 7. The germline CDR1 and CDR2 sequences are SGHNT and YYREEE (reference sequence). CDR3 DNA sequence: TGTGCCAGCAGCTTGGGTTCGACAGGGACCGATACGCAGTATTTT. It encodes CASSLGSTGTDTQYF.

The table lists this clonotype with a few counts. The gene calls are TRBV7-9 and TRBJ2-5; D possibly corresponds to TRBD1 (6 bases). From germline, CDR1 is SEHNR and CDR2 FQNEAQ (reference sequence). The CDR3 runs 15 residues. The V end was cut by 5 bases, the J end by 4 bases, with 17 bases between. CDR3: CASSPGVGTRETQYF. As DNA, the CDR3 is TGTGCCAGCAGCCCAGGGGTTGGGACCCGAGAGACCCAGTACTTC.

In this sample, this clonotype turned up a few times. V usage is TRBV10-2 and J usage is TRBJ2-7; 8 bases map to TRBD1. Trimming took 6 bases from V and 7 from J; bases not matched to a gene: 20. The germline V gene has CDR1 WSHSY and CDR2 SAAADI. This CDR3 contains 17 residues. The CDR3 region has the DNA TGCGCCAGCAGGGACAGGGTGGGCGGCCGTTCCTACAATGAGCAGTACTTC. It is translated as CASRDRVGGRSYNEQYF.

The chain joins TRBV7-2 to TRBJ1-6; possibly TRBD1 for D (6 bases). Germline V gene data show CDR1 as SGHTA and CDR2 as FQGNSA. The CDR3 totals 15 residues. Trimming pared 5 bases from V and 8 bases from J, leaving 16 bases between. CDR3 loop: CASSPYTGTDSPLHF. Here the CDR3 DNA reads TGTGCCAGCAGCCCCTATACAGGGACGGATTCACCCCTCCACTTT.

The DNA of the CDR3 is TGTGCCAGCAGTCCGAGCGGGGAGGAATCCGACAATGAGCAGTTCTTC. Protein sequence: CASSPSGEESDNEQFF. The rearrangement uses TRBV28 and TRBJ2-1; TRBD2 matches at 7 bases. The CDR3 runs 16 residues. Germline V gene data show CDR1 as MDHEN and CDR2 as SYDVKM. With 5 bases clipped from V and 5 bases from J, the junction kept 12 bases outside the gene matches.

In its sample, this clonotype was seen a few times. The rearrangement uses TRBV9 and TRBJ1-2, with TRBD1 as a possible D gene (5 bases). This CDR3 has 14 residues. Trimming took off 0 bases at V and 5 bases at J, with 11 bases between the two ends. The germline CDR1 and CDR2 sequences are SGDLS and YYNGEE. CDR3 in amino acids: CASSVADQGYGYTF. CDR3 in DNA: TGTGCCAGCAGCGTAGCTGACCAGGGATATGGCTACACCTTC.

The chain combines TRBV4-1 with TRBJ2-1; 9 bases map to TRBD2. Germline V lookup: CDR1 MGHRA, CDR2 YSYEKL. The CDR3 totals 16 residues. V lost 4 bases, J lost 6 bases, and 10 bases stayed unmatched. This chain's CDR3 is CASSPIRGGALNEQFF. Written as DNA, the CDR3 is TGCGCCAGCAGCCCTATACGCGGGGGGGCCCTCAATGAGCAGTTCTTC.

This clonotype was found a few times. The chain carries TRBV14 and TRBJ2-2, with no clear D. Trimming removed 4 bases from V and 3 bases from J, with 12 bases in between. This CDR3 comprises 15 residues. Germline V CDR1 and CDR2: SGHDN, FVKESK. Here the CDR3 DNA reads TGTGCCAGCAGCCCCCGTTGGGCCGACACCGGGGAGCTGTTTTTT. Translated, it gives CASSPRWADTGELFF.

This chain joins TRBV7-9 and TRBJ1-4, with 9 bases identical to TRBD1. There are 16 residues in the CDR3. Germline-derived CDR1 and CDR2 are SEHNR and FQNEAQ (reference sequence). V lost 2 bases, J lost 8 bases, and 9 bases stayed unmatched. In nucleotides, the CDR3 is TGTGCCAGCAGCTTAAATACAGGGGGCGGGAACGAAAAACTGTTTTTT. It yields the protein CASSLNTGGGNEKLFF.

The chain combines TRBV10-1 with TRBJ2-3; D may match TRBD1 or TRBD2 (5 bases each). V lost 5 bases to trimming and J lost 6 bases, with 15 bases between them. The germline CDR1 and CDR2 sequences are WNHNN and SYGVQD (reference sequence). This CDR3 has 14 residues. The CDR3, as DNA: TGCGCCAGCAGTACCGGGACCGTCCGCGATACGCAGTATTTT. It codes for CASSTGTVRDTQYF.

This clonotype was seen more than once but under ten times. The CDR3 loop reads CASSLDRRDGYTF. CDR3 DNA sequence: TGTGCCAGCAGCTTGGACCGGAGGGATGGCTACACCTTC. The chain has TRBV5-5 and TRBJ1-2, with unresolved D. The CDR3 totals 13 residues. Trimming removed 0 bases at V and 6 bases at J, with 9 bases between. CDR1 SGHKS and CDR2 YYEKEE come from the germline V gene (reference sequence). Full variable domain (rest looked up from reference TRBV5-5 and TRBJ1-2): DAGVTQSPTHLIKTRGQQVTLRCSPISGHKSVSWYQQVLGQGPQFIFQYYEKEERGRGNFPDRFSARQFPNYSSELNVNALLLGDSALYLCASSLDRRDGYTFGSGTRLTVV.

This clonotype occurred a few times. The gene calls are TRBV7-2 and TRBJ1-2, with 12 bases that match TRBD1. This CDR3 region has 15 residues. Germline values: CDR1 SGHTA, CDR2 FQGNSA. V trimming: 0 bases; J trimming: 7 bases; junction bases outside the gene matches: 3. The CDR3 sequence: CASSLAGQGASGYTF. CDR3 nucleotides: TGTGCCAGCAGCTTAGCGGGACAGGGGGCGAGTGGCTACACCTTC. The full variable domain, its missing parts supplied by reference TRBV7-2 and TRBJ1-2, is GAGVSQSPSNKVTEKGKDVELRCDPISGHTALYWYRQSLGQGLEFLIYFQGNSAPDKSGLPSDRFSAERTGGSVSTLTIQRTQQEDSAVYLCASSLAGQGASGYTFGSGTRLTVV.

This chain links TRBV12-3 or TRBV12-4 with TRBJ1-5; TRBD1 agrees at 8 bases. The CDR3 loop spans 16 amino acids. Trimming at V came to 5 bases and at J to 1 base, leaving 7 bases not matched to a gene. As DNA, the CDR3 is TGTGCCAGCAGTACCCGACGGACAGGGAGCAATCAGCCCCAGCATTTT. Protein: CASSTRRTGSNQPQHF.

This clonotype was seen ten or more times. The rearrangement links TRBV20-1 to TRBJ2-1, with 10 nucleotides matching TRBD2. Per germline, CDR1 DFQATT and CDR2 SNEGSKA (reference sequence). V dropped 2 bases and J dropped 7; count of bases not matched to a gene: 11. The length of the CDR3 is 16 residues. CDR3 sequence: CSARLAGVSGGNEQFF. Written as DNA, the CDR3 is TGCAGTGCTAGACTAGCGGGAGTTAGCGGTGGGAATGAGCAGTTCTTC.

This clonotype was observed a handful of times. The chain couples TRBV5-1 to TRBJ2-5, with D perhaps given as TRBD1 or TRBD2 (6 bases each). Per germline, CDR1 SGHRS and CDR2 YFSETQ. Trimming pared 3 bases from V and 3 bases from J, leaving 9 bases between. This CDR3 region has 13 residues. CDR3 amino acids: CASSWGAEETQYF. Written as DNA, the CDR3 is TGCGCCAGCAGCTGGGGGGCGGAAGAGACCCAGTACTTC. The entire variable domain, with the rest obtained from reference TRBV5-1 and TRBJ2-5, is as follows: KAGVTQTPRYLIKTRGQQVTLSCSPISGHRSVSWYQQTPGQGLQFLFEYFSETQRNKGNFPGRFSGRQFSNSRSEMNVSTLELGDSALYLCASSWGAEETQYFGPGTRLLVL.